Listed below are T cell receptor beta chains from one sample, sequenced in a study of regulatory T cells in long-lasting Graves disease. TCRdb re-called the multiplex PCR reads with MiXCR, one entry per CDR3 protein. The profile shows about 370,000 distinct CDR3 sequences, around 16% of them singletons. This specimen consisted of peripheral blood mononuclear cells (PBMCs), obtained at new diagnosis, from a patient treated with antithyroid drugs. The receptors originated from a female donor with Graves disease. Both conserved end residues are part of each CDR3. A D gene is named only where the DNA matches it firmly. The listing skips clone size in some rows; elsewhere it reads once, few, many or a size class.

d_gene: -
abundance: -
v_gene: TRBV6-2/TRBV6-3
j_gene: TRBJ1-5
CDR3aa: CASSFHSNQPQHF
CDR3nt: TGTGCCAGCAGTTTCCATAGCAATCAGCCCCAGCATTTT

d_gene: -
abundance: many
v_gene: TRBV5-1
j_gene: TRBJ2-3
CDR3aa: CASSLWGTSTDTQYF
CDR3nt: TGTGCCAGCAGCTTATGGGGAACCAGCACAGATACGCAGTATTTT

d_gene: -
abundance: many
v_gene: TRBV28
j_gene: TRBJ2-7
CDR3aa: CASSPLGLQGQYF
CDR3nt: TGTGCCAGCAGTCCTCTGGGGTTGCAGGGGCAGTACTTC

d_gene: TRBD1
abundance: many
v_gene: TRBV7-8
j_gene: TRBJ2-7
CDR3aa: CASSQHRGYEQYF
CDR3nt: TGTGCCAGCAGCCAACACAGGGGTTACGAGCAGTACTTC

d_gene: TRBD1
abundance: many
v_gene: TRBV28
j_gene: TRBJ1-2
CDR3aa: CASSPGAGQLLTF
CDR3nt: TGTGCCAGCAGCCCCGGCGCGGGACAGCTACTTACCTTC

d_gene: -
abundance: many
v_gene: TRBV5-5
j_gene: TRBJ1-2
CDR3aa: CASSLSTLGGVYGYTF
CDR3nt: TGTGCCAGCAGCTTGAGTACACTCGGGGGCGTCTATGGCTACACCTTC

d_gene: -
abundance: many
v_gene: TRBV28
j_gene: TRBJ1-1
CDR3aa: CASSVTGMRTEAFF
CDR3nt: TGTGCCAGCAGCGTTACGGGTATGCGGACTGAAGCTTTCTTT

d_gene: TRBD1
abundance: -
v_gene: TRBV29-1
j_gene: TRBJ2-5
CDR3aa: CSVEGTLAGDRSQETQYF
CDR3nt: TGCAGCGTTGAAGGAACCCTCGCCGGGGACAGATCCCAAGAGACCCAGTACTTC

d_gene: -
abundance: many
v_gene: TRBV11-1
j_gene: TRBJ2-7
CDR3aa: CASSTQGDEQYF
CDR3nt: TGTGCCAGCAGCACACAGGGAGACGAGCAGTACTTC

d_gene: TRBD1
abundance: many
v_gene: TRBV6-5
j_gene: TRBJ1-1
CDR3aa: CASSFGQGGVTEAFF
CDR3nt: TGTGCCAGCAGTTTTGGACAGGGAGGAGTCACTGAAGCTTTCTTT

d_gene: TRBD1
abundance: many
v_gene: TRBV11-2
j_gene: TRBJ2-1
CDR3aa: CASSSGGNEQFF
CDR3nt: TGTGCCAGCAGCTCAGGGGGCAATGAGCAGTTCTTC

d_gene: TRBD1
abundance: -
v_gene: TRBV7-2
j_gene: TRBJ1-2
CDR3aa: CASSLRTGAGYTF
CDR3nt: TGTGCCAGCAGCCTTCGGACAGGGGCTGGCTACACCTTC

d_gene: TRBD1
abundance: -
v_gene: TRBV2
j_gene: TRBJ1-2
CDR3aa: CASSAGQGNYGYTF
CDR3nt: TGTGCCAGCAGTGCCGGACAGGGAAACTATGGCTACACCTTC

d_gene: -
abundance: -
v_gene: TRBV5-6
j_gene: TRBJ1-5
CDR3aa: CASSPFNQPQHF
CDR3nt: TGTGCCAGCAGCCCTTTCAATCAGCCCCAGCATTTT

d_gene: TRBD1
abundance: many
v_gene: TRBV7-9
j_gene: TRBJ1-2
CDR3aa: CASSLPPGQHNYGYTF
CDR3nt: TGTGCCAGCAGCCTACCTCCGGGACAGCATAACTATGGCTACACCTTC

d_gene: TRBD2
abundance: few
v_gene: TRBV11-2
j_gene: TRBJ2-1
CDR3aa: CASSFQPPSGGDGAHNEQFF
CDR3nt: TGTGCCAGCAGCTTCCAACCCCCTAGCGGGGGGGACGGAGCCCACAATGAGCAGTTCTTC